A single sample gave rise to the 2 T cell receptor beta chains below, sequenced in a study of T cell repertoires in cytomegalovirus infection. TCRdb recomputed calls from the reads with MiXCR, one row per CDR3 protein. This sample has hundreds of thousands of distinct CDR3 sequences, with about a sixth found just once. The source material was PBMCs. These TCRs come from a human donor in good health (CMV status not recorded). Some clones in this sample may be carry-over from other donors' samples.

A word on this clonotype: Mismatch with germline at one junction end may stem from a read error. The chain recombines TRBV2 with TRBJ1-1; D might be TRBD1 (6 bases). The CDR3 extends over 16 amino acids. The V gene's germline CDR1 is SNHLY and CDR2 FYNNEI. The CDR3, as DNA: TGTGCCAGCAGGGAAGATTTAAGACAGGCGAACACTGAAGCTTTCTTT. Its translation: CASREDLRQANTEAFF.

A few counts support this clonotype. The V call is TRBV6-2 or TRBV6-3, the J call TRBJ2-1; D not certain. Trimming left V 4 bases short and J 8 bases short, with 21 bases between. The CDR3 covers 16 residues. The germline gives CDR1 MNHEY, CDR2 SVGEGT. In DNA, the CDR3 is TGTGCCAGCAGTTCGGACGACCAAGCGTTGGGCGATGAGCAGTTCTTC. Amino acids: CASSSDDQALGDEQFF.